This T cell receptor (beta chain) was found in a study of T-cell reconstitution after alpha-beta-depleted transplantation in children. Study observations and caveats: Reportedly, only several hundred clones from non-depleted graft cells drove alpha-beta T-cell counts at about two months.

Preparation of the TCRbeta library was carried out with unique molecular identifiers. TCRdb re-called the PCR reads with MiXCR, one entry per CDR3 protein. The sample lists roughly 52,000 distinct CDR3 sequences, over 4.5% occurring once. This clonotype was counted at least ten times. The antigen remains undetermined. Trimming took 7 bases from V and 4 from J, leaving 17 bases between them. Germline CDR1 and CDR2: SNHLY and FYNNEI. CDR3 length: 14 amino acids. V is TRBV2 and J is TRBJ2-7; tentatively, D is TRBD1 or TRBD2 (5 bases each). This sequence originates from a female patient aged 2-15 years who had a stem cell transplant for aplastic anemia, so the T cells may come from the graft donor. The material was PBMCs, mostly from graft donor cells, obtained 60 days after TCRalphabeta/CD19-depleted stem cell transplant. The DNA of the CDR3 is TGTGCCAGCATAAGACCCGGGGCCCTATACGAGCAGTACTTC. Amino acid sequence: CASIRPGALYEQYF.